Presented here are 7 T cell receptor beta chains from one specimen sequenced in a study of T cells after yellow fever vaccination. TCRdb processed the 5' RACE reads anew with MiXCR; each CDR3 protein has one entry. Among around 360,000 distinct CDR3 sequences listed, 9.5% to 13% were seen once. The sample in question was PBMCs, obtained on the day of the first yellow fever vaccination. Every receptor here comes from a man younger than 35 who received the YFV17D yellow fever vaccine.

In its sample, this clonotype was seen a few times. CDR3 sequence: CASRTGENEQFF. The CDR3 DNA is TGTGCCAGCAGGACAGGGGAGAATGAGCAGTTCTTC. The chain recombines TRBV12-3 or TRBV12-4 with TRBJ2-1, with 8 bases aligning to TRBD1. There are 12 residues in the CDR3. V lost 6 bases and J lost 7; bases outside the gene matches: 2.

The chain is built from TRBV2 and TRBJ1-1, with 12 bases identical to TRBD1. Germline assignment: CDR1 SNHLY and CDR2 FYNNEI. V trimming: 6 bases; J trimming: 4 bases; junction bases outside the gene matches: 9. The CDR3 has 16 residues. CDR3 DNA: TGTGCCAGCAGAGTGTCCGGGACAGGGGGCTTCACTGAAGCTTTCTTT. Its protein product is CASRVSGTGGFTEAFF. The whole variable domain, remainder taken from reference TRBV2 and TRBJ1-1, is EPEVTQTPSHQVTQMGQEVILRCVPISNHLYFYWYRQILGQKVEFLVSFYNNEISEKSEIFDDQFSVERPDGSNFTLKIRSTKLEDSAMYFCASRVSGTGGFTEAFFGQGTRLTVV.

The table lists this clonotype with a few counts. The genes are TRBV19 and TRBJ1-1; the match to TRBD1 covers 7 bases. Germline lookup yields CDR1 LNHDA and CDR2 SQIVND (reference sequence). This CDR3 region has 14 residues. Trimming took 9 bases from V and 0 from J; bases not matched to a gene: 7. CDR3 in DNA: TGTGCCAGCCGGGACAGATTCATGAACACTGAAGCTTTCTTT. Protein: CASRDRFMNTEAFF.

This clonotype was seen repeatedly, ten times or more. The gene calls are TRBV5-1 and TRBJ2-2; the match to TRBD1 covers 9 bases. The CDR3 length is 14 residues. Germline CDR1 reads SGHRS; CDR2 reads YFSETQ. V was clipped by 4 bases and J by 7 bases; unmatched bases: 5. The CDR3 loop is CASSGGQGRGELFF. The CDR3 coding sequence is TGCGCCAGCAGCGGGGGACAGGGACGCGGGGAGCTGTTTTTT.

In regard to this clonotype: Since a much larger clone is just one base distant, this may be a read error. Given the absence of the conserved phenylalanine or tryptophan at the CDR3 end, a read error is likely. This chain connects TRBV15 to TRBJ2-3; D is tentatively TRBD1 or TRBD2 (6 bases each). Trimming stripped 3 bases from V and 4 bases from J, with 14 bases between. This CDR3 has 15 residues. Per germline, CDR1 LNHNV and CDR2 YYDKDF (reference sequence). The CDR3 coding sequence is TGTGCCACCAGCAGGGCAGCCGGGGGCCCAGATACGCAGTATTCT. Amino acids: CATSRAAGGPDTQYS.

This clonotype was observed a few times. The gene calls are TRBV5-5 and TRBJ1-5; 8 nucleotides line up with TRBD1. The CDR3 extends over 17 amino acids. CDR1 and CDR2 (germline): SGHKS, YYEKEE (reference sequence). V dropped 2 bases and J dropped 6; count of bases not matched to a gene: 13. The CDR3 here is CASSFAPVGQGGQPQHF. As DNA, the CDR3 is TGTGCCAGCAGCTTTGCCCCCGTCGGACAGGGAGGTCAGCCCCAGCATTTT.

This clonotype was seen a handful of times. In nucleotides, the CDR3 is TGTGCCGGCTTGGGTTCCAAAACAGATACGCAGTATTTT. Its translation: CAGLGSKTDTQYF. The chain couples TRBV6-9 to TRBJ2-3; D is unclear. The CDR3 extends over 13 amino acids. Germline V gives CDR1 MNHGY, CDR2 SVAAGI. V was pared by 11 bases and J by 3 bases, with 15 bases between.